This T cell receptor beta chain was profiled in a study of OX40 agonist ivuxolimab in advanced cancers. Across the whole study: Participants could have had prior anti-PD-1, anti-PD-L1 or anti-CTLA-4 therapy, and about 37% had some. Findings and limits, study-wide: Low normalized T-cell clonal expansion also characterized some of the nonresponders. Patients who responded partially at 0.1-3.0 mg/kg showed clonal expansion ranking among the lowest.

Germline loops: CDR1 SNHLY, CDR2 FYNNEI. The CDR3 runs 14 residues. Deletions cut 4 bases from V and 6 bases from J, with 14 bases between. As for this clone: Its antigen is currently unknown.

This table comes from immunoSEQ multiplex PCR, and its TCRdb copy is limited to in-frame clones, with some not included. The sample records fewer than 85,000 clones, more than 85% being singletons. The sequence came from an adult with an advanced solid tumor such as melanoma, head and neck, liver or kidney cancer. The chain couples TRBV2 to TRBJ2-3; D could derive from TRBD1 or TRBD2 (5 bases each). This specimen consisted of CD4+ or CD8+ T cells sorted from blood, obtained in a trial of the OX40 agonist ivuxolimab. This CDR3 is CASSAGDPWDTQYF. The CDR3 DNA follows: TGTGCCAGCAGTGCTGGGGACCCGTGGGATACGCAGTATTTT.